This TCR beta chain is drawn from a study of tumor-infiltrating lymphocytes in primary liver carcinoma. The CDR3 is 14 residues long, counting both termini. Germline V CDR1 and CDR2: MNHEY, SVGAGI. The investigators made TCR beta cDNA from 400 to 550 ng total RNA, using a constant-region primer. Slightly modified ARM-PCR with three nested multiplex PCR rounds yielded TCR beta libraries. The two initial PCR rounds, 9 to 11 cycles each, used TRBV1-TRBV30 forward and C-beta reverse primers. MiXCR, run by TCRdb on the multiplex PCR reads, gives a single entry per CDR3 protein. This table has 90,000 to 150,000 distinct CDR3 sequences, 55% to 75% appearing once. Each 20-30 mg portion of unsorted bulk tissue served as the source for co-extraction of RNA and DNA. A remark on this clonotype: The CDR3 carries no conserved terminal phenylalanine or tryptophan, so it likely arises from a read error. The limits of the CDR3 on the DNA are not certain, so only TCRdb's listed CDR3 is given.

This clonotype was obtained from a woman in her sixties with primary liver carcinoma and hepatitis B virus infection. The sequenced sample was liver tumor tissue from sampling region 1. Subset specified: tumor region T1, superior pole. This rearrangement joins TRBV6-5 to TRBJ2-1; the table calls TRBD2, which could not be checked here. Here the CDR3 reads CASTPPTGGLEQSS.